Only a few counts were recorded for the clone carrying this T cell receptor (beta chain). From the 5' RACE reads, TCRdb called clonotypes with MiXCR, one entry per CDR3 protein. The sample consists of 110,000 to 150,000 distinct CDR3 sequences, roughly 24% of them appearing once. The CDR3 runs to 14 residues. The germline V gene encodes CDR1 SEHNR and CDR2 FQNEAQ (reference sequence). V was clipped by 5 bases and J by 6 bases; unmatched bases: 10. These data belong to a study of T-cell memory formation after mild COVID-19. Background on the study: Largely, the TCR clusters proved donor specific.

The sequencing input was PBMCs or a T cell subset sorted from them (not recorded which). V gene TRBV7-9 combines with J gene TRBJ2-7, with 7 nucleotides matching TRBD2. The clonotype originates from an adult woman who had mild COVID-19 (a few samples of this study predate the infection). Cell type and time point are not known. This CDR3 is CASSPAGVVVEQYF. CDR3 bases: TGTGCCAGCAGCCCCGCGGGGGTGGTTGTCGAGCAGTACTTC.